The present T cell receptor beta chain was sequenced within a study of T cells in Graves' hyperthyroidism and ophthalmopathy. Looking at the study overall: Initial diagnosis, before any treatment, was when peripheral blood was collected. Study conclusions and caveats: Most clonotypes expanded in the thyroid (above 0.001) were also present in blood.

Germline lookup yields CDR1 SEHNR and CDR2 FQNEAQ (reference sequence). The CDR3 extends over 15 amino acids. V gave up 5 bases and J gave up 3 bases; unmatched junction bases: 7. Researchers amplified the TCR beta CDR3 regions from RNA transcripts. The HTBI primer set served for first-round RT-PCR of the TCR CDR3. TCRdb redid the calling of the multiplex PCR reads with MiXCR, one entry per CDR3 protein. The repertoire holds approximately 220,000 distinct CDR3 sequences, with approximately 20% as singletons. This clonotype was seen many times. Its antigen is not identified. Hyperthyroidism patients were newly diagnosed, had disease duration under 2 months, and were aged 18 to 65 years.

The chain joins TRBV7-9 to TRBJ2-3, with TRBD1 matching 8 bases. The receptor was derived from a man aged 40-49 years with Graves' hyperthyroidism. Sequenced sample: blood. Written as DNA, the CDR3 is TGTGCCAGCAGCATCGACAGGGGCTATACAGATACGCAGTATTTT. It is translated as CASSIDRGYTDTQYF.